The present T cell receptor beta chain was sequenced within a study of blood T cell repertoires in COVID-19. Overall study context: The origin of the acute and convalescent COVID-19 samples was the United States, Italy and Spain. Nucleic acid was either cDNA or gDNA, and it came from T cells, B-cell-depleted T cells, or PBMCs.

Germline CDR1 reads LGHDT; CDR2 reads YNNKEL (reference sequence). The CDR3 extends over 15 amino acids. V dropped 4 bases and J dropped 0 bases, with 11 bases sitting between them. The authors' processing: Reference gene primer amplification gave estimated nucleated cell counts. Repertoires were generated with immunoSEQ multiplex PCR, while TCRdb's copy carries only in-frame clones and drops some. The V and J calls and clone size are taken from that table; D and trimming were inferred from the DNA. The sample consists of some 120,000 clones, roughly 90% of them appearing once. This TCR came from a human donor with acute or convalescent COVID-19. The donor label of this sample is uncertain. The sample comprised peripheral blood. The chain uses TRBV3-1 (or the pseudogene TRBV3-2) and TRBJ2-3; maybe TRBD2 (6 bases). The CDR3 DNA follows: TGTGCCAGCAGCCCCCGGGAGTCTAGCACAGATACGCAGTATTTT. Protein sequence: CASSPRESSTDTQYF.